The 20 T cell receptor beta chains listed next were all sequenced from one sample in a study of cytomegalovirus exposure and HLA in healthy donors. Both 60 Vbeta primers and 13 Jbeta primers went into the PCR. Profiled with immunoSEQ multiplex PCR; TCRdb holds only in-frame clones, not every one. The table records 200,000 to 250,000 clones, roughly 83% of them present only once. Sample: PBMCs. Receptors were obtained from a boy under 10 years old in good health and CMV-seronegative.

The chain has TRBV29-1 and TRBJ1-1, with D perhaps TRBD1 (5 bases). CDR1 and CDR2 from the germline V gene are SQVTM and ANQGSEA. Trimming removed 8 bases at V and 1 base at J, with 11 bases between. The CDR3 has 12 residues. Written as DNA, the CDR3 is TGCAGCACTCAGACAGCGAACACTGAAGCTTTCTTT. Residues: CSTQTANTEAFF.

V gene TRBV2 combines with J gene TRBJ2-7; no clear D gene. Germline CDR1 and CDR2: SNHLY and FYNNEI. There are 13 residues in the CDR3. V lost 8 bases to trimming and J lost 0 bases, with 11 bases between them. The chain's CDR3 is CASLLGSSYEQYF. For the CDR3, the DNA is TGTGCCAGCCTCCTGGGCAGCTCCTACGAGCAGTACTTC.

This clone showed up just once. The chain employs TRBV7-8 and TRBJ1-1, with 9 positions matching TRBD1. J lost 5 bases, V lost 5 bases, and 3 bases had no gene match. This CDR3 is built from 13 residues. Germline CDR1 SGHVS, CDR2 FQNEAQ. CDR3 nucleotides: TGTGCCAGCAGCCTACAGGGGGCGACTGAAGCTTTCTTT. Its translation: CASSLQGATEAFF.

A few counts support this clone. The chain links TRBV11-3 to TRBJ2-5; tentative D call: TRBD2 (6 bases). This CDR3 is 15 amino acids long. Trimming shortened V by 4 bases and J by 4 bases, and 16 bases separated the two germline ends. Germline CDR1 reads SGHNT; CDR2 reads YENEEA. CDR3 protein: CASSSLSGPGETQYF. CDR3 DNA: TGTGCCAGCAGCTCCCTTAGCGGTCCGGGAGAGACCCAGTACTTC.

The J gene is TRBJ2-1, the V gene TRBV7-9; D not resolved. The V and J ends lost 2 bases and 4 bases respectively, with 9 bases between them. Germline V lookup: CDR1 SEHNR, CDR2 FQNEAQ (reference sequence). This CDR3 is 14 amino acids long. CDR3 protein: CASSLLGDYNEQFF. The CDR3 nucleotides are TGTGCCAGCAGCTTATTGGGCGATTACAATGAGCAGTTCTTC.

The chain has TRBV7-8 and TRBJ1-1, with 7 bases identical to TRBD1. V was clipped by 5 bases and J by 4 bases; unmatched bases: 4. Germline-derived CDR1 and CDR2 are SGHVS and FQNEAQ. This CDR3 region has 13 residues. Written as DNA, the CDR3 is TGTGCCAGCAGCAGACAGGGCTCCACTGAAGCTTTCTTT. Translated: CASSRQGSTEAFF. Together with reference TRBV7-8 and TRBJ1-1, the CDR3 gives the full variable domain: GAGVSQSPRYKVAKRGQDVALRCDPISGHVSLFWYQQALGQGPEFLTYFQNEAQLDKSGLPSDRFFAERPEGSVSTLKIQRTQQEDSAVYLCASSRQGSTEAFFGQGTRLTVV.

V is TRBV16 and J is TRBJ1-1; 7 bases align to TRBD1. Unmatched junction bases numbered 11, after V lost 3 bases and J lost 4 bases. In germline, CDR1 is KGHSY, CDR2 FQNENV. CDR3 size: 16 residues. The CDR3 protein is CASSHPDRVEGTEAFF. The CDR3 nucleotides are TGTGCCAGCAGCCACCCTGACAGGGTTGAGGGCACTGAAGCTTTCTTT.

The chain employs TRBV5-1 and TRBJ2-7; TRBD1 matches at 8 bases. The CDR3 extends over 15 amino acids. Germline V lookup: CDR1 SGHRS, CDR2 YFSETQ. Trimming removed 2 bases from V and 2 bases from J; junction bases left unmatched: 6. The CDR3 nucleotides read TGCGCCAGCAGCTTAACCGGGACAGGAGCCTACGAGCAGTACTTC. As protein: CASSLTGTGAYEQYF.

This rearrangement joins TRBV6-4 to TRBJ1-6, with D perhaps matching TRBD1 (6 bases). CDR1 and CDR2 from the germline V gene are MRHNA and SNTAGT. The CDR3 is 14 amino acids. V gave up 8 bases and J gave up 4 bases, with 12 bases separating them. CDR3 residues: CASARTEYNSPLHF. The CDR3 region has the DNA TGTGCCAGCGCTCGGACAGAGTATAATTCACCCCTCCACTTT.

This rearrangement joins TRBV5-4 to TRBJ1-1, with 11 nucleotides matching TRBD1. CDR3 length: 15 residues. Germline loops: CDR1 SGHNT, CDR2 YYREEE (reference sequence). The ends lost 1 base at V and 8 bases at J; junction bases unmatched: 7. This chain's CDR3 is CASSLYRTGGLEAFF. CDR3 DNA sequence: TGTGCCAGCAGCTTGTATCGGACAGGGGGCCTGGAAGCTTTCTTT.

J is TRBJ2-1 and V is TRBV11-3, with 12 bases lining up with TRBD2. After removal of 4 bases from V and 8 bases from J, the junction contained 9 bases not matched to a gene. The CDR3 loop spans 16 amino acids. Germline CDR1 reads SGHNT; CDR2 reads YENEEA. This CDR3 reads CASSSSLAGGRDEQFF. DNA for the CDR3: TGTGCCAGCAGCTCTTCCCTAGCGGGAGGGCGAGATGAGCAGTTCTTC.

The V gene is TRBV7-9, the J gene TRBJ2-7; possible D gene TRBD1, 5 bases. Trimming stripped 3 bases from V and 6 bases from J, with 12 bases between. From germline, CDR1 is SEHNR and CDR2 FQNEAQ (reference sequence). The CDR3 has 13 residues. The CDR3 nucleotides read TGTGCCAGCAGCTTCACCCCTCAGGGCGAGCAGTACTTC. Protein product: CASSFTPQGEQYF.

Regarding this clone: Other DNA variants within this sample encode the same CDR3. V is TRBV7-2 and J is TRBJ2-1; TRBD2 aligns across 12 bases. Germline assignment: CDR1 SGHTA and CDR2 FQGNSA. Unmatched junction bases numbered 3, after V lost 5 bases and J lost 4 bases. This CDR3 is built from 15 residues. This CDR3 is CASSLGTSGYNEQFF. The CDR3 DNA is TGTGCCAGCAGCCTGGGGACTAGCGGGTACAATGAGCAGTTCTTC.

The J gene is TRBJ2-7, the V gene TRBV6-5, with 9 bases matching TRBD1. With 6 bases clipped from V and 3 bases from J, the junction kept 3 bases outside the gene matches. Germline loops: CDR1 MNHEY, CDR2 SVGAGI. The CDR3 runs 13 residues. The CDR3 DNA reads TGTGCCAGCAGAGACAGGGGGGACTACGAGCAGTACTTC. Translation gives CASRDRGDYEQYF.

CDR3 residues: CASSEAAGIDNSPLHF. The DNA for the CDR3 is TGTGCCAGCAGTGAAGCGGCTGGTATTGATAATTCACCCCTCCACTTT. This chain links TRBV6-1 with TRBJ1-6; no reliable D call. The germline gives CDR1 MNHNS, CDR2 SASEGT. Between the trimmed V and J ends, which lost 0 bases and 5 bases, there was a span of 11 bases. The CDR3 is made up of 16 amino acids.

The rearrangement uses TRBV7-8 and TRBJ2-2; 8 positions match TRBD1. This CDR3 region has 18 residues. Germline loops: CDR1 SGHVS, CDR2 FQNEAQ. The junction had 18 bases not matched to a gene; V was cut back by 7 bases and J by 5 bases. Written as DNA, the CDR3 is TGTGCCAGCACCGCTACAATCGCGACAGGGGTACGAACCGGGGAGCTGTTTTTT. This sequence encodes CASTATIATGVRTGELFF.

The CDR3 sequence is CASSTRLAGSSYEQYF. Here the CDR3 DNA reads TGTGCCAGCAGCACCCGACTAGCGGGGAGCTCCTACGAGCAGTACTTC. This chain links TRBV7-2 with TRBJ2-7; TRBD2 matches at 11 bases. Germline CDR1 SGHTA, CDR2 FQGNSA. This CDR3 has 16 amino acids. The junction had 6 bases not matched to a gene; V was cut back by 5 bases and J by 0 bases.

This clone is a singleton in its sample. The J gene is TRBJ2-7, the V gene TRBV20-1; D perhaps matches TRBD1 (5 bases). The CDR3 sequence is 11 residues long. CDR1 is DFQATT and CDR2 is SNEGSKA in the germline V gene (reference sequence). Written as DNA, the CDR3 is TGCAGGGTAGGGCAGGGCCACGAGCAGTACTTC. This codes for CRVGQGHEQYF.

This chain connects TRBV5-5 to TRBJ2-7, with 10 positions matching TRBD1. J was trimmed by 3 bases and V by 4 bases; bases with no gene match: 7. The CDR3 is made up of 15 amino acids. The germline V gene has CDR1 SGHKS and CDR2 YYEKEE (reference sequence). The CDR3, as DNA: TGTGCCAGCAGCACTCCGGGACAGGGGCGCTACGAGCAGTACTTC. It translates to CASSTPGQGRYEQYF.

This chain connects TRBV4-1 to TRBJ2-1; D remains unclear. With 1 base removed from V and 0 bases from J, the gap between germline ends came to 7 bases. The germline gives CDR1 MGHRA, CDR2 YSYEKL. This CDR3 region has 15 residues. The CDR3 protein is CASSQAQDSYNEQFF. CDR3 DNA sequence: TGCGCCAGCAGCCAAGCCCAGGACTCCTACAATGAGCAGTTCTTC.